The 21 T cell receptor beta chains given below trace back to one sample, sequenced in a study of tumor-infiltrating lymphocytes in localized non-small cell lung cancer. Produced via immunoSEQ multiplex PCR; TCRdb's table is partial and in-frame only. The sample has roughly 15,000 clones, about 70% seen once. The sequencing sample was made of lung tumor tissue. These receptors came from a human donor with non-small cell lung cancer.

This clone was observed a few times. This chain uses TRBV30 with TRBJ1-5; D remains ambiguous. The CDR3 contains 13 residues. The germline gives CDR1 GTSNPN, CDR2 SVGIG (reference sequence). V shed 3 bases and J shed 3 bases, with 9 bases lying between them. The CDR3 region has the DNA TGTGCCTGGAGCCCAGCAACCAATCAGCCCCAGCATTTT. This encodes CAWSPATNQPQHF.

The genes are TRBV20-1 and TRBJ1-1; possibly TRBD1 for D (6 bases). Germline CDR1 DFQATT, CDR2 SNEGSKA (reference sequence). The CDR3 length is 11 residues. Trimming took 6 bases from V and 9 from J, leaving 14 bases between them. This CDR3 is CSANSGQQAFF. CDR3 in DNA: TGCAGTGCCAACTCTGGACAGCAAGCTTTCTTT.

V is TRBV27 and J is TRBJ2-2; weak D call: TRBD2 (5 bases). V was pared by 7 bases and J by 5 bases, with 14 bases between. The CDR3 has 14 amino acids. Germline CDR1 is MNHEY and CDR2 is SMNVEV (reference sequence). Here the CDR3 reads CASKRASRTGELFF. Here the CDR3 DNA reads TGTGCCAGCAAGAGGGCTAGCAGGACCGGGGAGCTGTTTTTT.

The CDR3 DNA reads TGTGCCAGCAGTTTGACAGGCAACACTGAAGCTTTCTTT. Protein product: CASSLTGNTEAFF. The rearrangement joins TRBV6-6 to TRBJ1-1; weak D call: TRBD1 (6 bases). The germline CDR1 and CDR2 sequences are MNHNY and SVGAGI (reference sequence). CDR3 length: 13 amino acids. The V gene lost 4 bases and the J gene lost 2 bases, with 8 bases spanning the gap.

V usage is TRBV6-1 and J usage is TRBJ2-1; D unresolved. The CDR3 runs 17 residues. V was pared by 4 bases and J by 5 bases, with 21 bases between. Germline V gene lookup returns CDR1 MNHNS and CDR2 SASEGT. CDR3 residues: CASSGLGSPFPNNEQFF. The CDR3 bases are TGTGCCAGCAGTGGGCTAGGTTCTCCCTTTCCGAACAATGAGCAGTTCTTC.

V is TRBV30 and J is TRBJ2-7; D possibly uses TRBD1 or TRBD2 (6 bases each). Germline CDR1 GTSNPN, CDR2 SVGIG (reference sequence). Trimming took off 0 bases at V and 4 bases at J, with 19 bases between the two ends. This CDR3 has 16 residues. The CDR3 loop reads CAWSVEGGPTIYEQYF. The CDR3 region has the DNA TGTGCCTGGAGTGTAGAGGGGGGACCAACCATTTACGAGCAGTACTTC.

The chain is built from TRBV7-8 and TRBJ1-1; unclear D gene. From germline, CDR1 is SGHVS and CDR2 FQNEAQ. V gave up 4 bases and J gave up 5 bases, with 11 bases separating them. The CDR3 totals 13 residues. Written as DNA, the CDR3 is TGTGCCAGCAGCTCCCGGGCCGGGACTGAAGCTTTCTTT. Translation: CASSSRAGTEAFF.

CDR3 bases: TGTGCCAGCAGCCCCAGAGCGGGATACACCGGGGAGCTGTTTTTT. Translation gives CASSPRAGYTGELFF. This sequence joins TRBV9 and TRBJ2-2, with TRBD2 matching 7 bases. The CDR3 is 15 residues long. Germline V CDR1 and CDR2: SGDLS, YYNGEE. The V gene end was trimmed by 4 bases and the J gene end by 3 bases; junction bases not matched to a gene: 6.

V gene TRBV28 combines with J gene TRBJ1-2; D not certain. The germline V gene encodes CDR1 MDHEN and CDR2 SYDVKM. The CDR3 has 13 residues. Trimming stripped 2 bases from V and 2 bases from J, with 6 bases between. Here the CDR3 DNA reads TGTGCCAGCAGTTTAAGGAAAAACTATGGCTACACCTTC. Amino acid sequence: CASSLRKNYGYTF.

This clone was picked up one time. The rearrangement joins TRBV5-4 to TRBJ1-1; the D is unclear. Trimming took off 1 base at V and 1 base at J, with 5 bases between the two ends. Germline loops: CDR1 SGHNT, CDR2 YYREEE (reference sequence). The CDR3 covers 13 residues. This CDR3 reads CASSLNQNTEAFF. CDR3 DNA: TGTGCCAGCAGCTTGAACCAGAACACTGAAGCTTTCTTT. Looking up the rest from reference TRBV5-4 and TRBJ1-1 gives the full variable domain: ETGVTQSPTHLIKTRGQQVTLRCSSQSGHNTVSWYQQALGQGPQFIFQYYREEENGRGNFPPRFSGLQFPNYSSELNVNALELDDSALYLCASSLNQNTEAFFGQGTRLTVV.

The rearrangement joins TRBV27 to TRBJ2-7; 8 bases map to TRBD2. The CDR3 consists of 16 residues. Germline CDR1 is MNHEY and CDR2 is SMNVEV (reference sequence). Unmatched junction bases numbered 6, after V lost 0 bases and J lost 2 bases. The CDR3 here is CASSLSASGLTYEQYF. Written as DNA, the CDR3 is TGTGCCAGCAGTTTATCGGCTAGCGGGCTCACCTACGAGCAGTACTTC.

This clone was counted once. The chain links TRBV27 to TRBJ2-7; TRBD1 matches 9 bases. CDR3 length: 17 amino acids. The V gene end was trimmed by 0 bases and the J gene end by 4 bases; junction bases not matched to a gene: 10. CDR1 is MNHEY and CDR2 is SMNVEV in the germline V gene (reference sequence). The CDR3 coding sequence is TGTGCCAGCAGTTTATCCCCTCACGGGACAGGGAGATACGAGCAGTACTTC. Translation: CASSLSPHGTGRYEQYF.

V and J are TRBV7-8 and TRBJ2-3; TRBD2 matches at 8 bases. V shed 5 bases and J 4 bases; nucleotides not matched to a gene: 14. The length of the CDR3 is 17 residues. Germline V gene data show CDR1 as SGHVS and CDR2 as FQNEAQ. The CDR3 region is CASSPPYSAGDADTQYF. The CDR3 nucleotides are TGTGCCAGCAGCCCCCCTTACTCAGCGGGAGATGCAGATACGCAGTATTTT.

The chain's CDR3 is CASSVVGTSGDNEQFF. CDR3 nucleotide sequence: TGTGCCAGCAGCGTCGTAGGGACTAGCGGGGACAATGAGCAGTTCTTC. This chain links TRBV7-3 with TRBJ2-1; TRBD2 agrees at 13 bases. After removal of 5 bases from V and 5 bases from J, the junction contained 6 bases not matched to a gene. Germline V CDR1 and CDR2: SGHTA, FQGTGA. CDR3 length: 16 residues. Complete variable domain (other parts from reference TRBV7-3 and TRBJ2-1): GAGVSQTPSNKVTEKGKYVELRCDPISGHTALYWYRQSLGQGPEFLIYFQGTGAADDSGLPNDRFFAVRPEGSVSTLKIQRTERGDSAVYLCASSVVGTSGDNEQFFGPGTRLTVL.

This clone was detected only a few times. V and J are TRBV7-9 and TRBJ1-1, with 7 bases fitting TRBD1. The CDR3 is made up of 13 amino acids. Per germline, CDR1 SEHNR and CDR2 FQNEAQ (reference sequence). V gave up 5 bases and J gave up 6 bases; unmatched junction bases: 6. The CDR3 reads CASSQSTGAEAFF. The DNA for the CDR3 is TGTGCCAGCAGCCAATCTACAGGGGCTGAAGCTTTCTTT. Supplemented by reference TRBV7-9 and TRBJ1-1, the full variable domain reads DTGVSQNPRHKITKRGQNVTFRCDPISEHNRLYWYRQTLGQGPEFLTYFQNEAQLEKSRLLSDRFSAERPKGSFSTLEIQRTEQGDSAMYLCASSQSTGAEAFFGQGTRLTVV.

The V gene is TRBV18, the J gene TRBJ2-7; TRBD1 agrees at 11 bases. This CDR3 comprises 12 residues. The germline CDR1 and CDR2 sequences are KGHSH and LQKENI. The ends lost 5 bases at V and 10 bases at J; junction bases unmatched: 4. CDR3 nucleotide sequence: TGTGCCAGCTCAAAGGACAGGGGGCTCCAGTACTTC. Its protein product is CASSKDRGLQYF.

This clone came up a few times. This chain joins TRBV19 and TRBJ2-7; the D gene could be TRBD1 or TRBD2 (5 bases each). CDR3 length: 14 residues. V was clipped by 5 bases and J by 3 bases, with 14 bases between them. Germline V CDR1 and CDR2: LNHDA, SQIVND (reference sequence). The CDR3, as DNA: TGTGCCAGTAGTCCCAGGGACGGCTACTACGAGCAGTACTTC. It translates to CASSPRDGYYEQYF.

The J gene is TRBJ2-3, the V gene TRBV2; 10 bases are a match to TRBD2. V lost 7 bases, J lost 0 bases, and 10 bases stayed unmatched. The CDR3 spans 17 residues. The germline gives CDR1 SNHLY, CDR2 FYNNEI. CDR3 sequence: CASTETSGPPSTDTQYF. CDR3 nucleotides: TGTGCCAGCACTGAGACTAGCGGGCCACCTAGCACAGATACGCAGTATTTT.

This clone occurred a few times. V is TRBV6-5 and J is TRBJ1-5, with D tentatively TRBD1 (5 bases). V shed 5 bases and J shed 0 bases, with 11 bases lying between them. Germline V gene sequence: CDR1 MNHEY, CDR2 SVGAGI. The CDR3 has 15 amino acids. The DNA for the CDR3 is TGTGCCAGCAGTCCCCAGGGCTATAGCAATCAGCCCCAGCATTTT. It translates to CASSPQGYSNQPQHF.

The chain links TRBV5-1 to TRBJ1-1; possibly TRBD1 for D (6 bases). This CDR3 region has 13 residues. Trimming stripped 0 bases from V and 8 bases from J, with 11 bases between. Germline V gives CDR1 SGHRS, CDR2 YFSETQ. This CDR3 reads CASSLASGQEAFF. CDR3 DNA: TGCGCCAGCAGCTTGGCCTCTGGACAGGAAGCTTTCTTT. Drawing the rest from reference TRBV5-1 and TRBJ1-1, the complete variable domain is KAGVTQTPRYLIKTRGQQVTLSCSPISGHRSVSWYQQTPGQGLQFLFEYFSETQRNKGNFPGRFSGRQFSNSRSEMNVSTLELGDSALYLCASSLASGQEAFFGQGTRLTVV.

CDR3 sequence (DNA): TGTGCCAGCAGCCCCACAGGGGGCCTACCCTACGAGCAGTACTTC. It is translated as CASSPTGGLPYEQYF. The rearrangement joins TRBV5-4 to TRBJ2-7; 9 nucleotides align to TRBD1. The CDR3 contains 15 residues. With 4 bases clipped from V and 2 bases from J, the junction kept 7 bases outside the gene matches. The germline CDR1 and CDR2 sequences are SGHNT and YYREEE (reference sequence).